The TCR beta chain under discussion was sequenced for a study of cytomegalovirus exposure and HLA in healthy donors. Background on the study: Earlier work reported 117 million unique TCR beta sequences from about 170 million T cells.

PCR used 60 Vbeta primers and 13 Jbeta primers. Generated by immunoSEQ multiplex PCR, the TCRdb table keeps only in-frame clones and is missing some. The sample includes more than 80,000 clones, about two thirds of them seen just once. Trimming cost V 2 bases and J 0 bases; bases outside gene matches: 11. CDR1 is LGHNA, CDR2 YNFKEQ, per germline. This CDR3 contains 20 residues. This TCR derives from a boy younger than 18 in good health and CMV-seronegative. The chain combines TRBV4-2 with TRBJ2-1, with 12 nucleotides matching TRBD2. Sequenced: PBMCs. The CDR3 spells CASSQPTTSGGLSSYNEQFF. The CDR3 region has the DNA TGTGCCAGCAGCCAACCCACGACTAGCGGGGGTTTGAGCTCCTACAATGAGCAGTTCTTC.